The 10 T cell receptor beta chains given below trace back to one sample, sequenced in a study of shared clonotypes between healthy human individuals. Assay used: immunoSEQ multiplex PCR; TCRdb lists only in-frame clones, some missing. Here the sample spans 2,500,000 or so clones, 92% being singletons. The source material was naive CD4+ T cells from PBMCs. Subset given: CD45RA+ positively selected. Source of these receptors: a man aged 18 to 29 in good health. Some clones in this sample may be carry-over from other donors' samples.

The chain uses TRBV6-4 and TRBJ2-2; D ambiguous. Germline values: CDR1 MRHNA, CDR2 SNTAGT. Deletions cut 2 bases from V and 1 base from J, with 17 bases between. The CDR3 runs 18 residues. The CDR3 sequence is CASSDTATKTLNTGELFF. The CDR3 DNA is TGTGCCAGCAGTGACACAGCGACGAAAACTCTGAACACCGGGGAGCTGTTTTTT.

J is TRBJ2-7 and V is TRBV28; D not resolved. The CDR3 runs 18 residues. Trimming removed 4 bases at V and 2 bases at J, with 24 bases between. Germline V gives CDR1 MDHEN, CDR2 SYDVKM. This CDR3 reads CASSSEDQFGARTYEQYF. The DNA of the CDR3 is TGTGCCAGCAGTTCAGAGGACCAGTTTGGTGCCCGAACCTACGAGCAGTACTTC. The full variable domain, with the rest looked up from reference TRBV28 and TRBJ2-7, is DVKVTQSSRYLVKRTGEKVFLECVQDMDHENMFWYRQDPGLGLRLIYFSYDVKMKEKGDIPEGYSVSREKKERFSLILESASTNQTSMYLCASSSEDQFGARTYEQYFGPGTRLTVT.

This chain connects TRBV4-1 to TRBJ2-7; the D is unclear. Germline-derived CDR1 and CDR2 are MGHRA and YSYEKL. V lost 4 bases, J lost 6 bases, and 10 bases lay in between. This CDR3 is built from 12 residues. CDR3 in DNA: TGCGCCAGCAGCCTCCCTATGGGCGAGCAGTACTTC. This sequence encodes CASSLPMGEQYF.

The chain carries TRBV6-5 and TRBJ1-1; D perhaps matches TRBD1 (5 bases). This CDR3 contains 15 residues. Trimming removed 0 bases at V and 3 bases at J, with 11 bases between. The germline gives CDR1 MNHEY, CDR2 SVGAGI. This CDR3 reads CASSYSSRADTEAFF. The CDR3 DNA is TGTGCCAGCAGTTACTCAAGCAGGGCGGACACTGAAGCTTTCTTT.

The gene calls are TRBV5-8 and TRBJ2-5, with 9 bases matching TRBD2. The trim removed 2 bases at V and 1 base at J, leaving 9 bases unmatched. The germline CDR1 and CDR2 sequences are SGHTS and YDEGEE. This CDR3 is built from 17 residues. CDR3 region: CASSLGVGTSSQETQYF. The DNA for the CDR3 is TGTGCCAGCAGCTTAGGGGTAGGGACTAGCAGCCAAGAGACCCAGTACTTC.

On this clone itself: Other nucleotide sequences from this sample produce the same CDR3. The rearrangement uses TRBV5-1 and TRBJ2-3, with D perhaps matching TRBD2 (6 bases). The CDR3 sequence is 12 residues long. V was clipped by 4 bases and J by 6 bases, with 9 bases between them. Germline V gene sequence: CDR1 SGHRS, CDR2 YFSETQ. CDR3: CASSLRGDTQYF. The CDR3 nucleotides are TGCGCCAGCAGCCTCCGGGGGGATACGCAGTATTTT.

The rearrangement joins TRBV10-3 to TRBJ1-5, with D possibly TRBD1 on 6 matching bases. Trimming shortened V by 11 bases and J by 5 bases, and 13 bases separated the two germline ends. The CDR3 totals 12 residues. Germline CDR1 and CDR2: ENHRY and SYGVKD. CDR3 sequence (DNA): TGTGCCGTCGGGGGGGGCGATCAGCCCCAGCATTTT. The encoded protein is CAVGGGDQPQHF.

The rearrangement joins TRBV28 to TRBJ1-5, with TRBD1 matching 8 bases. The CDR3 loop spans 16 amino acids. Germline V gene data show CDR1 as MDHEN and CDR2 as SYDVKM. V lost 6 bases, J lost 8 bases, and 15 bases stayed unmatched. Here the CDR3 reads CASSPSPGTGYKPQHF. The CDR3 DNA reads as TGTGCCAGCAGCCCCTCCCCGGGGACAGGTTATAAGCCCCAGCATTTT.

This chain connects TRBV5-4 to TRBJ2-1; D remains unclear. V lost 6 bases and J 8 bases, leaving 15 bases between the germline ends. The germline V gene has CDR1 SGHNT and CDR2 YYREEE (reference sequence). This CDR3 has 13 residues. The CDR3 loop is CASTIDRVYEQFF. The CDR3 DNA reads as TGTGCCAGCACAATTGATCGGGTCTATGAGCAGTTCTTC.

The chain recombines TRBV2 with TRBJ2-7; weak D call: TRBD2 (5 bases). Trimming shortened V by 11 bases and J by 2 bases, and 10 bases separated the two germline ends. CDR1 SNHLY and CDR2 FYNNEI come from the germline V gene. The CDR3 contains 11 residues. The CDR3 loop reads CASAETYEQYF. DNA of the CDR3: TGTGCCTCAGCGGAGACCTACGAGCAGTACTTC.